This T cell receptor (beta chain) came from a study of CD8 T cells in ankylosing spondylitis. Overall study results and limits: Peripheral blood samples showed relatively rare disease-linked clones, and these clones were CD8+. It appeared that ankylosing spondylitis blood was characterized by a TCR beta motif of seven or eight highly homologous variants. Before this, some motif variants had been reported in reactive arthritis synovial fluid and blood.

This clonotype was detected ten times or more. Antigen unknown. Quantitative barcoded 5'-RACE was used to prepare TCR beta libraries. TCRdb re-called the 5' RACE reads with MiXCR, one entry per CDR3 protein. The data contain 10,000 to 15,000 distinct CDR3 sequences, under 3.5% of them seen just once; the ten biggest clones take up roughly 10%. This CDR3 is 16 amino acids long. With 4 bases clipped from V and 7 bases from J, the junction kept 11 bases outside the gene matches. CDR1 and CDR2 from the germline V gene are SGDLS and YYNGEE. The receptor's source is a male donor with ankylosing spondylitis or in good health (not recorded which). The sample comprised blood, either unsorted or a sorted T cell fraction (not recorded which). This chain uses TRBV9 with TRBJ1-6; 7 bases agree with TRBD1. In DNA form, the CDR3 reads TGTGCCAGCAGCCGAGAAGGGGGCGCCGAGAATTCACCCCTCCACTTT. This sequence encodes CASSREGGAENSPLHF.